This T cell receptor beta chain was documented in a study of persistence of HIV-infected CD4 T cells (dated by TCRdb to the early 2020s). A note on the overall study: CMV- and HIV-1 Gag-responding CD4+ T cells were isolated from ART-treated individuals so that antigen-driven clonal expansion of HIV-1-infected cells could be examined. The median time the participants had spent on suppressive ART was eight to nine years. Peripheral blood samples of up to roughly 180 mL were obtained at multiple time points, with the exception of two participants, for whom leukapheresis was performed at a single time point. Proviral sequencing was used to assess clonality among infected cells, whereas TCRbeta sequencing gauged the clonality of all cells within each sorted population. For the TCR cluster analysis across participants, under 10 participants were included for CMV and about seven participants for Gag.

Findings and caveats that apply to the study as a whole: The study involved few individuals and tested only a limited range of antigens. TCRbeta richness in CMV- and Gag-responding cells was significantly lower than in anti-CD3/anti-CD28-responding cells; CMV-responding cells had higher oligoclonality than CD3/CD28-stimulated and Gag-responding cells. Within the same sorted populations, how oligoclonal the TCRs were correlated with how oligoclonal the proviruses were. Restriction of bulk TCR analyses to the rare CMV-responding cells that actually carried HIV-1 proviruses was not possible. Enrichment of degenerate expanded CDR3beta sequences was found in antigen-responding cells, suggesting convergent selection of CD4+ responses to CMV and Gag.

This sample's treatment or condition label indicates: suppressive antiretroviral therapy. Lysates of CMV-infected fibroblasts at 10 ug/mL were used to stimulate the cells. Memory CD4+ T cells that did not respond, being CD40L-negative, CD69-negative and CD45RO-high, were sorted as memory populations depleted of antigen-responding cells. HIV-1-infected adults in whom suppressive ART had been started during chronic infection were enrolled as participants. Plasma HIV-1 RNA had been undetectable (below 50 copies/mL) in participants for at least 4 years. To be included, participants needed a CD4+ T cell count above 400 cells/uL and a positive CMV serology. Before stimulation, PBMCs were isolated using density centrifugation and depleted of CD8+ T cells. For less than 20 hours, CD8-depleted PBMCs were stimulated with anti-CD28/CD49d costimulation, a CD40-blocking antibody, and enfuvirtide, which was added to prevent new infections. Cells were sorted on a Beckman Coulter MoFlo Legacy or XDP sorter, with propidium iodide excluding dead cells. The QIAamp DNA Mini Kit was used for genomic DNA extraction from samples above one million cells, and the Quick-DNA Microprep Kit was used otherwise.

Points on this clone: Which antigen it targets is not known. Base qualities are missing; no much larger clone stands one base away.

The junction carries 11 bases between V and J, which are trimmed by 5 bases and 3 bases respectively. From its cysteine to its phenylalanine, the CDR3 spans 14 amino acids. The sequence is cut down to CDR3 DNA, 42 bases in frame from base 1. CDR1 and CDR2, per the germline V gene, are SGHTA and FQGNSA. The immunoSEQ hsTCRB assay version 4 in survey mode was used to sequence TCRbeta repertoires from genomic DNA. Genomic DNA was diluted to about 9.9 ng/uL, using up to 1 ug per sample for TCRbeta sequencing. Processing in the source paper ran as follows. TCRbeta data analysis was done in ImmunoSeq Analyzer 3.0, and diversity was calculated on productive nucleotide rearrangements. The improved Chao index was used to estimate lower-bound TCR diversity, and the Gini coefficient was used to estimate clonality using the Immunarch R package. Different nucleotide rearrangements encoding the same CDR3beta amino acid sequence were treated as distinct clonotypes. Differential abundance analysis found TCRbeta sequences that were significantly enriched in antigen-responding cells compared with anti-CD3/anti-CD28-activated cells. GLIPH2 clustered TCRs by predicted peptide-MHC specificity, both within individual participants and across merged participant data sets. TCRdb obtained this table from immuneACCESS and retained in-frame rearrangements with V and J assigned. These tables miss some clones; where compared with another copy, unresolved V genes account for less than half of the shortfall, and the remainder is unexplained. That table is the source of V, J and clone size, and D and trimming were worked out from the DNA. The sample profile shows approximately 31,000 clones; around four fifths of them were found once. More than 0.85% of the sample lies in the top ten.

The material sequenced was CD4+ T cells sorted from PBMCs after roughly 20-hour stimulation, taken from a patient who received antiretroviral therapy. The sample's cell subset or site label, decoded: CD40L-CD69- CD45RO-high memory CD4 T cells not responding to CMV lysate. The receptor's source is an adult man with HIV who was CMV-seropositive. The chain employs TRBV7-2 and TRBJ2-4; the D segment could be TRBD1, given 5 matching bases. The base sequence is TGTGCCAGCAGCGAAGGGGTTGGCAAAAACATTCAGTACTTC. It encodes CASSEGVGKNIQYF.